The TCR beta chain described here comes from a study of blood T cell repertoires in COVID-19. Across about two dozen US areas, participants ranged in age from about 18 to 90 years. Participant reports of clinical history set cohort assignment. Using immunoSEQ multiplex PCR, the repertoire was profiled, and TCRdb retains in-frame clones only, with some absent. The table lists around 500,000 clones, roughly 90% of them singletons, with over 1.5% in the top ten. The sequence came from a woman aged 40 to 55 who had recovered from COVID-19. The sequencing sample was made of PBMCs or T cells enriched from blood (not recorded which).

Here the CDR3 DNA reads TGTGCCAGTAGTATGGGGACAGGAAGCAATCAGCCCCAGCATTTT. It codes for CASSMGTGSNQPQHF. The rearrangement uses TRBV19 and TRBJ1-5; 8 bases agree with TRBD1. V was clipped by 3 bases and J by 1 base; unmatched bases: 2. Per germline, CDR1 LNHDA and CDR2 SQIVND (reference sequence). CDR3 length: 15 residues.